The next 14 T cell receptor beta chains were all read from a single sample in a study of CDR3 diversity in severe acne. Each CDR3 protein is one row after TCRdb ran MiXCR on the PCR reads. The profile covers about 84,000 distinct CDR3 sequences, with 51% appearing a single time and about 13% taken by the ten largest. The sequencing sample was made of blood. These receptors came from a male donor in good health, without acne.

This clonotype has more than one count but fewer than ten. V usage is TRBV2 and J usage is TRBJ2-7, with unresolved D. The germline V gene encodes CDR1 SNHLY and CDR2 FYNNEI. This CDR3 is built from 12 residues. Trimming left V 4 bases short and J 3 bases short, with 7 bases between. The CDR3 DNA follows: TGTGCCAGCAGTGTCCAGAACTACGAGCAGTACTTC. Encoded protein: CASSVQNYEQYF.

The chain uses TRBV2 and TRBJ1-5, with unresolved D. Trimming cost V 4 bases and J 3 bases, with 13 bases left between them. CDR1 and CDR2 from the germline V gene are SNHLY and FYNNEI. The CDR3 runs to 15 residues. In nucleotides, the CDR3 is TGTGCCAGCAGTGCCTGGTCCACGATCAATCAGCCCCAGCATTTT. This gives the protein CASSAWSTINQPQHF.

This clonotype was counted at least ten times. The J gene is TRBJ1-5, the V gene TRBV24-1; D remains unclear. The V gene lost 2 bases and the J gene lost 7 bases, with 5 bases spanning the gap. The CDR3 is 12 residues long. Germline-derived CDR1 and CDR2 are KGHDR and SFDVKD. The CDR3 nucleotides read TGTGCCACCAGTGATTCAGGCCAGCCCCAGCATTTT. It yields the protein CATSDSGQPQHF.

This clonotype showed up many times. The rearrangement joins TRBV7-9 to TRBJ1-5; tentative D call: TRBD1 (6 bases). The germline V and J ends were trimmed by 1 base and 3 bases, with 10 bases remaining between them. Germline CDR1 is SEHNR and CDR2 is FQNEAQ (reference sequence). The CDR3 has 15 amino acids. The CDR3 nucleotides are TGTGCCAGCAGCTTAGAGGGGGGGCCCAATCAGCCCCAGCATTTT. The encoded protein is CASSLEGGPNQPQHF.

The gene calls are TRBV20-1 and TRBJ2-7, with D maybe TRBD2 (5 bases). Trimming removed 0 bases at V and 6 bases at J, with 15 bases between. The CDR3 has 14 residues. In germline, CDR1 is DFQATT, CDR2 SNEGSKA (reference sequence). The CDR3 DNA reads TGCAGTGCTAGAGATCCCTCTACCGCGGGCGAGCAGTACTTC. As protein: CSARDPSTAGEQYF.

This clonotype was counted many times. The rearrangement links TRBV7-2 to TRBJ1-2; the D gene is possibly TRBD1 (5 bases). Per germline, CDR1 SGHTA and CDR2 FQGNSA. Between the trimmed V and J ends, which lost 4 bases and 3 bases, there was a span of 15 bases. This CDR3 comprises 15 residues. The CDR3 nucleotides are TGTGCCAGCAGCTCCCCCGCCGGGGCAGACTATGGCTACACCTTC. Amino acids: CASSSPAGADYGYTF.

This rearrangement joins TRBV20-1 to TRBJ1-6; TRBD1 aligns across 12 bases. The CDR3 sequence is 18 residues long. The V gene end was trimmed by 5 bases and the J gene end by 10 bases; junction bases not matched to a gene: 18. In germline, CDR1 is DFQATT, CDR2 SNEGSKA (reference sequence). DNA for the CDR3: TGCAGTGCTGTTCCCGGGACAGGGGGCGCAATAGGGTACTCACCCCTCCACTTT. Translating gives CSAVPGTGGAIGYSPLHF.

This clonotype showed up just a few times. This rearrangement joins TRBV24-1 to TRBJ1-2, with D unresolved. V was trimmed by 5 bases and J by 2 bases, leaving 8 bases between them. The V gene's germline CDR1 is KGHDR and CDR2 SFDVKD. The CDR3 has 13 amino acids. The CDR3 DNA follows: TGTGCCACCAGTGTGGACGGGAACTATGGCTACACCTTC. The encoded protein is CATSVDGNYGYTF.

This chain links TRBV5-4 with TRBJ1-1; D gene ambiguous. The CDR3 covers 13 residues. Trimming removed 3 bases at V and 3 bases at J, with 9 bases between. The germline V gene has CDR1 SGHNT and CDR2 YYREEE (reference sequence). As DNA, the CDR3 is TGTGCCAGCAGCTCCTCTGCAGACACTGAAGCTTTCTTT. Protein sequence: CASSSSADTEAFF.

Turning to this clonotype: A read error may account for a junction end that differs from germline. The rearrangement uses TRBV29-1 and TRBJ1-2, with D perhaps TRBD1 (5 bases). Germline-derived CDR1 and CDR2 are SQVTM and ANQGSEA. The CDR3 is 14 residues long. The CDR3 sequence is CSVVQLNGDYGCTF. The CDR3 DNA reads as TGCAGCGTTGTACAACTAAATGGGGACTATGGCTGCACCTTC.

The gene calls are TRBV5-4 and TRBJ1-5, with 9 bases fitting TRBD1. V lost 2 bases and J lost 7; bases outside the gene matches: 4. CDR3 length: 14 amino acids. Germline CDR1 reads SGHNT; CDR2 reads YYREEE (reference sequence). The CDR3 DNA reads as TGTGCCAGCAGCTTTGCGGGACAGGGACAGCCCCAGCATTTT. As protein: CASSFAGQGQPQHF.

This sequence joins TRBV25-1 and TRBJ1-2, with D possibly TRBD1 on 5 matching bases. CDR3 length equals 12 residues. Germline values: CDR1 MGHDK, CDR2 SYGVNS. Trimming pared 6 bases from V and 5 bases from J, leaving 10 bases between. CDR3 DNA sequence: TGTGCCAGCAGCTTACGGGGGTATGGCTACACCTTC. It codes for CASSLRGYGYTF.

V usage is TRBV10-3 and J usage is TRBJ1-1; D possibly corresponds to TRBD1 (6 bases). Germline lookup yields CDR1 ENHRY and CDR2 SYGVKD. V was cut by 10 bases and J by 1 base, with 10 bases left in between. The CDR3 has 12 amino acids. The CDR3 loop is CATQGTNTEAFF. The CDR3 region has the DNA TGTGCCACCCAGGGGACGAACACTGAAGCTTTCTTT.

This chain uses TRBV7-9 with TRBJ2-2; no definite D call. Germline V gives CDR1 SEHNR, CDR2 FQNEAQ (reference sequence). The CDR3 is 12 amino acids. Trimming removed 4 bases from V and 5 bases from J, with 5 bases in between. Here the CDR3 DNA reads TGTGCCAGCAGCTCAGAAACCGGGGAGCTGTTTTTT. This codes for CASSSETGELFF.